This is a list of T cell receptor beta chains from one sample in a study of blood T cell repertoires in COVID-19. Using immunoSEQ multiplex PCR, the repertoire was profiled, and TCRdb retains in-frame clones only, with some absent. The sample contains over 80,000 clones, 70% to 90% of which appear only once. Sequencing input: peripheral blood. The source is a man aged 70 or older with acute or convalescent COVID-19. The CDR3 runs from the conserved cysteine through the conserved F or W. A D gene is named only where the DNA matches it firmly. Size values are once, few and many counts, or a class for expanded clones, and some rows have none.

d_gene	abundance	v_gene	j_gene	CDR3aa	CDR3nt
NA	NA	TRBV14	TRBJ1-1	CASSRGRQGNTEAFF	TGTGCCAGCAGCCGGGGGAGGCAGGGAAACACTGAAGCTTTCTTT
NA	NA	TRBV29-1	TRBJ2-1	CSVGTSDSFNEQFF	TGCAGCGTTGGGACTTCCGATTCATTCAATGAGCAGTTCTTC
NA	NA	TRBV4-1	TRBJ1-4	CASSPSPLGGNEKLFF	TGCGCCAGCAGCCCATCTCCTCTCGGAGGGAATGAAAAACTGTTTTTT
TRBD1	NA	TRBV5-6	TRBJ2-3	CASSQTGVGTDTQYF	TGTGCCAGCAGCCAGACAGGGGTTGGGACAGATACGCAGTATTTT
NA	NA	TRBV18	TRBJ1-6	CASSLITPLSYNSPLHF	TGTGCCAGCTCACTTATAACACCGCTCTCCTATAATTCACCCCTCCACTTT
NA	NA	TRBV30	TRBJ2-2	CAWARFSGELFF	TGTGCCTGGGCGAGGTTCAGCGGGGAGCTGTTTTTT
NA	NA	TRBV7-7	TRBJ2-7	CASAKNPSYEQYF	TGTGCTAGCGCGAAGAACCCCTCCTACGAGCAGTACTTC
TRBD2	NA	TRBV7-9	TRBJ2-3	CASSSYWTSGRAETQYF	TGTGCCAGCAGCTCTTATTGGACTAGCGGGAGGGCCGAGACGCAGTATTTT
NA	NA	TRBV5-1	TRBJ1-5	CASSPGQINQPQHF	TGCGCCAGCAGCCCCGGACAGATCAATCAGCCCCAGCATTTT
NA	NA	TRBV7-8	TRBJ1-2	CASSLDGEGYGYTF	TGTGCCAGCAGCCTGGACGGAGAGGGCTATGGCTACACCTTC
NA	few	TRBV5-4	TRBJ2-1	CASSSSGGITYNEQFF	TGTGCCAGCAGCTCGAGCGGAGGGATCACCTACAATGAGCAGTTCTTC
NA	NA	TRBV5-1	TRBJ2-7	CASSLDQVSSYEQYF	TGCGCCAGCAGCTTGGACCAGGTGAGCTCCTACGAGCAGTACTTC
NA	NA	TRBV20-1	TRBJ2-7	CSAGRGIEQYF	TGCAGTGCCGGCCGGGGTATCGAGCAGTACTTC
NA	once	TRBV3-1/TRBV3-2	TRBJ1-3	CASSHFAGNTIYF	TGTGCCAGCAGCCATTTCGCTGGAAACACCATATATTTT
TRBD1	NA	TRBV2	TRBJ1-4	CATQTGTGGEKLFF	TGTGCCACCCAAACCGGGACAGGTGGTGAAAAACTGTTTTTT
TRBD1	NA	TRBV5-1	TRBJ2-3	CASSPGQDTDTQYF	TGCGCCAGCAGCCCGGGACAGGATACGGATACGCAGTATTTT
TRBD1	NA	TRBV6-5	TRBJ1-4	CASRSPKEQGEKLFF	TGTGCCAGCCGAAGTCCAAAAGAACAGGGGGAAAAACTGTTTTTT
TRBD2	NA	TRBV5-1	TRBJ2-7	CASSLSGAGGLQEQYF	TGCGCCAGCAGCCTGTCCGGAGCGGGAGGATTGCAAGAGCAGTACTTC
NA	NA	TRBV7-3	TRBJ1-3	CASSYASSQGYSSGNTIYF	TGTGCCAGCAGTTATGCAAGTAGTCAGGGGTATAGCTCTGGAAACACCATATATTTT
NA	NA	TRBV20-1	TRBJ1-3	CSASSREGNTIYF	TGCAGTGCTAGTTCCAGGGAAGGAAACACCATATATTTT
NA	NA	TRBV4-1	TRBJ1-4	CASSLRLATGATNEKLFF	TGCGCCAGCAGCCTAAGGTTGGCGACAGGAGCAACTAATGAAAAACTGTTTTTT
TRBD1	NA	TRBV3-1/TRBV3-2	TRBJ2-2	CASSQINRDRGSREAGELFF	TGTGCCAGCAGCCAAATTAACCGGGACAGGGGGTCGAGGGAAGCCGGGGAGCTGTTTTTT
TRBD2	NA	TRBV28	TRBJ2-1	CASSTSGRRNEQFF	TGTGCCAGCAGCACGAGCGGGAGGAGGAATGAGCAGTTCTTC